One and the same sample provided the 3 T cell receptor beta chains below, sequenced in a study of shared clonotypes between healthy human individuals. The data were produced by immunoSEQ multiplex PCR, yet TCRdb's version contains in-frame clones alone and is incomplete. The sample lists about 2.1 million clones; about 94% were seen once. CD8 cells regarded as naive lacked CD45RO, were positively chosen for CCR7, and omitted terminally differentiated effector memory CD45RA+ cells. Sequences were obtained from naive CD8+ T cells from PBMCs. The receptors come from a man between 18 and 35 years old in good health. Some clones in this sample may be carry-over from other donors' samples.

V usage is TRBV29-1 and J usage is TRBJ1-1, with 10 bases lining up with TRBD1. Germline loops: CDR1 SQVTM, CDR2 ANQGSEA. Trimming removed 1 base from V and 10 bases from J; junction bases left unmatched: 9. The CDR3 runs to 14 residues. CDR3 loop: CSVEGGTGERGAFF. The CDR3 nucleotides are TGCAGCGTTGAAGGGGGGACAGGGGAACGGGGAGCTTTCTTT.

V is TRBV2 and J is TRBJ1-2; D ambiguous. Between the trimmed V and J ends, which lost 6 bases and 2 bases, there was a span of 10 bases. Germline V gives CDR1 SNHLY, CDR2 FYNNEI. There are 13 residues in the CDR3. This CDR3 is CASSPAVNYGYTF. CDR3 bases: TGTGCCAGCAGCCCCGCGGTCAACTATGGCTACACCTTC.

In DNA, the CDR3 is TGTGCCAGCAGTTTCAACAGGGCGTACACTGAAGCTTTCTTT. It specifies CASSFNRAYTEAFF. The chain links TRBV27 to TRBJ1-1; weak D call: TRBD1 (6 bases). Germline values: CDR1 MNHEY, CDR2 SMNVEV (reference sequence). The V end was cut by 3 bases, the J end by 3 bases, with 11 bases between. The CDR3 is made up of 14 amino acids.